This TCR beta chain was captured in a study of blood T cell repertoires in COVID-19. This CDR3 is built from 16 residues. CDR1 is LGHNA and CDR2 is YSLEER in the germline V gene. V shed 0 bases, J shed 7 bases, and the junction held 9 bases outside the gene matches. The assay was immunoSEQ multiplex PCR, and TCRdb's table has in-frame clones only and misses some. The table shows more than 150,000 clones, with about 78% occurring only once. This clonotype originated in a woman in her 50s who had recovered from COVID-19. Sequencing was done on a sample of PBMCs or T cells enriched from blood (not recorded which). The V gene is TRBV4-3, the J gene TRBJ2-7, with 10 bases fitting TRBD2. The CDR3 loop reads CASSQEIASGSREQYF. Written as DNA, the CDR3 is TGCGCCAGCAGCCAAGAAATCGCTAGCGGGAGTAGGGAGCAGTACTTC.